The T cell receptor (beta chain) described here comes from a study of tissue T cells after allogeneic stem cell transplantation. Turning to the study itself: Several unmodified and three CD34-selected T-cell-depleted grafts went to graft-versus-host disease patients. Study conclusions and caveats: Sampling depth was limited, and the cohort was small and clinically varied. Tissue-detected TCR repertoire was only partly captured by blood and spleen T cells.

On this clone: Its antigen is still unknown.

Germline lookup yields CDR1 SGDLS and CDR2 YYNGEE. CDR3 length: 12 residues. V shed 1 base and J shed 6 bases, with 5 bases lying between them. This table comes from immunoSEQ multiplex PCR, and its TCRdb copy is limited to in-frame clones, with some not included. The profile shows roughly 42,000 clones, roughly 92% of them singletons. The specimen was blood, collected before transplantation. The receptor's source is a woman aged 35-75 years who later had graft-versus-host disease after an allogeneic stem cell transplant. This chain joins TRBV9 and TRBJ2-1; D is ambiguous. The CDR3 sequence: CASSVYSNEQFF. Here the CDR3 DNA reads TGTGCCAGCAGCGTATATAGCAATGAGCAGTTCTTC.